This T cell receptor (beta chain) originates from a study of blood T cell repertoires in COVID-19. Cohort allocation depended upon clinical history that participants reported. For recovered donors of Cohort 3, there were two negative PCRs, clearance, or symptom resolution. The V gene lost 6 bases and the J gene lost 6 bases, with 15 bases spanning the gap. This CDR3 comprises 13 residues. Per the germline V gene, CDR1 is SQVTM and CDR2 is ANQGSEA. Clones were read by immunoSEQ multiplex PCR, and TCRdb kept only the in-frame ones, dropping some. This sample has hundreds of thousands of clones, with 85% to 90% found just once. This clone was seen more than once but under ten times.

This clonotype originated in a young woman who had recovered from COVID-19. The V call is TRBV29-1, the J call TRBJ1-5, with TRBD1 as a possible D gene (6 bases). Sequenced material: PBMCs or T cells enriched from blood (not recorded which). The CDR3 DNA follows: TGCAGCGTCCCGGGGGGGGCAGGTCAGCCCCAGCATTTT. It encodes CSVPGGAGQPQHF. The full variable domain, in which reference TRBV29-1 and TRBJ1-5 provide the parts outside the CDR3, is SAVISQKPSRDICQRGTSLTIQCQVDSQVTMMFWYRQQPGQSLTLIATANQGSEATYESGFVIDKFPISRPNLTFSTLTVSNMSPEDSSIYLCSVPGGAGQPQHFGDGTRLSIL.